This T cell receptor beta chain emerged from a study of PD-1 blockade in classical Hodgkin lymphoma. The study's findings and limits: Initiation of nivolumab under 1 year after ASCT led to exclusion of patients.

The length of the CDR3 is 15 residues. Trimming took 1 base from V and 4 from J, leaving 13 bases between them. Germline V gene data show CDR1 as MDHEN and CDR2 as SYDVKM. Libraries were prepared by immunoSEQ multiplex PCR; TCRdb keeps only in-frame clonotypes and omits some of them. The repertoire holds about 99,000 clones, with roughly four fifths as singletons. In regard to this clone: Its antigen is as yet unknown.

Brentuximab vedotin exposure varied among the patients, all of whom had relapsed after autologous stem cell transplantation. The chain employs TRBV28 and TRBJ2-5; weak D call: TRBD2 (6 bases). The sample consisted of peripheral blood mononuclear cells (PBMCs), taken before the second cycle of nivolumab. The TCR originated in a human donor with classical Hodgkin lymphoma. CDR3 region: CASSLSERAGETQYF. The CDR3 nucleotides read TGTGCCAGCAGTTTATCGGAGCGAGCGGGAGAGACCCAGTACTTC.